A selection of T cell receptor beta chains follows, all from one sample in a study of T cells in Graves' hyperthyroidism and ophthalmopathy. Each CDR3 protein is one row after TCRdb ran MiXCR on the multiplex PCR reads. The table records approximately 400,000 distinct CDR3 sequences, under 20% of them present only once. Sequencing was performed on blood. Source of these receptors: a man younger than 30 with Graves' ophthalmopathy. The CDR3 runs from the conserved cysteine through the conserved F or W. D genes are given only for firm matches. Expanded clones get a size class; other rows say once, few or many, or leave the size out.

>.|TRBJ1-1|many|TRBV4-1
TGCGCCAGCAGCCAAGAGTGGGATACGAACACTGAAGCTTTCTTT
CASSQEWDTNTEAFF
>.|TRBJ1-1|few|TRBV9
TGTGCCAGCAGCGTAGCTCCAGGGAACACTGAAGCTTTCTTT
CASSVAPGNTEAFF
>.|TRBJ1-4|.|TRBV2
TGTGCCAGCCTGAGGGTGGGGGAAAAACTGTTTTTT
CASLRVGEKLFF
>.|TRBJ1-1|many|TRBV6-1
TGTGCCAGCACCCTGGGACGGCAGAACACTGAAGCTTTCTTT
CASTLGRQNTEAFF
>.|TRBJ2-1|few|TRBV5-1
TGCGCCAGCAGCTTGTGGGGCGGGGTTAGGGATGAGCAGTTCTTC
CASSLWGGVRDEQFF
>TRBD1|TRBJ2-3|many|TRBV10-2
TGCGCCAGCAGTCGGGACAGACGAACTAGCACAGATACGCAGTATTTT
CASSRDRRTSTDTQYF
>TRBD2|TRBJ2-1|.|TRBV5-4
TGTGCCAGCAGCGATGGCGGGGGGACATACAATGAGCAGTTCTTC
CASSDGGGTYNEQFF
>TRBD1|TRBJ1-1|.|TRBV11-2
TGTGCCAGCAGCTTAGGACCACAGGGGATCACTGAAGCTTTCTTT
CASSLGPQGITEAFF
>.|TRBJ1-4|many|TRBV28
TGTGCCAGCAGTTCCCCTTGGACCGCAACTAATGAAAAACTGTTTTTT
CASSSPWTATNEKLFF
>.|TRBJ1-2|many|TRBV6-1
TGTGCCAGCAGTGCCAGGATCTATGGCTACACCTTC
CASSARIYGYTF
>TRBD2|TRBJ2-1|many|TRBV7-9
TGTGCCAGCAGCCCCGCCGGGACTAGCGGGGGGGCTAACCGGGTTAATGAGCAGTTCTTC
CASSPAGTSGGANRVNEQFF
>TRBD2|TRBJ2-7|few|TRBV29-1
TGCAGCGTTATACTAGCGGGGGGGTGGAGCTACGAGCAGTACTTC
CSVILAGGWSYEQYF
>TRBD1|TRBJ1-2|many|TRBV5-4
TGTGCCAGCAGCCGGGGCCCGGGACAGCCCTATGGCTACACCTTC
CASSRGPGQPYGYTF
>.|TRBJ1-2|many|TRBV2
TGTGCCAGCAGTGAGGGGGTAGGCTACACCTTC
CASSEGVGYTF
>.|TRBJ1-3|few|TRBV7-2
TGTGCCAGCAGCTTTTCAGGGGTATCTGGAAACACCATATATTTT
CASSFSGVSGNTIYF
>TRBD1|TRBJ1-2|many|TRBV9
TGTGCCAGCAGCGTCAGAGGGGGCCCGGGAGCTAACTATGGCTACACCTTC
CASSVRGGPGANYGYTF
>TRBD1|TRBJ1-6|.|TRBV5-5
TGTGCCAGCAGCACTCCGGGACAGGCGAATTCACCCCTCCACTTT
CASSTPGQANSPLHF
>TRBD1|TRBJ1-2|many|TRBV4-1
TGCGCCAGCAGCCAACAGACAGGGTCAAACTATGGCTACACCTTC
CASSQQTGSNYGYTF
>TRBD1|TRBJ2-3|few|TRBV25-1
TGTGCCAGCAGTGAATATACGACAGGGACAGATACGCAGTATTTT
CASSEYTTGTDTQYF
>.|TRBJ2-2|.|TRBV11-2
TGTGCCAGCAGATCCCCGGGACACAGGACCGGGGAGCTGTTTTTT
CASRSPGHRTGELFF
>.|TRBJ2-1|.|TRBV5-1
TGCGCCAGCAGCCCTCCACCCGGGGAGGCCAATGAGCAGTTCTTC
CASSPPPGEANEQFF
>.|TRBJ1-3|.|TRBV28
TGTGCCAGCAGTTCGGACCGAGTCTCTGGAAACACCATATATTTT
CASSSDRVSGNTIYF
>TRBD1|TRBJ1-2|few|TRBV5-8
TGTGCCAGCAGCGCGGGACAGGGTGGGGACTATGGCTACACCTTC
CASSAGQGGDYGYTF
>.|TRBJ2-5|few|TRBV6-5
TGTGCCAGCAGTTACGGGATAGCGGAAGAGACCCAGTACTTC
CASSYGIAEETQYF
>TRBD2|TRBJ2-1|many|TRBV2
TGTGCCATCCTAAGGGTCAGCGGGGGCCGGCGATACAATGAGCAGTTCTTC
CAILRVSGGRRYNEQFF
>.|TRBJ2-1|many|TRBV7-3
TGTGCCAGCAGCTTATCCACCTTCAATGAGCAGTTCTTC
CASSLSTFNEQFF
>TRBD1|TRBJ2-6|few|TRBV29-1
TGCAGCGTTGAGGTCAGGGGGCGGTTTGGGGCCAACGTCCTGACTTTC
CSVEVRGRFGANVLTF
>TRBD2|TRBJ2-1|.|TRBV11-2
TGCGCCAGCAGCCAATCTTCTAGCGGTGAGCAGTTCTTC
CASSQSSSGEQFF
>TRBD2|TRBJ2-5|.|TRBV6-1
TGTGCCAGCAGTCTGACTAGCGGGGGGGCCCAAGAGACCCAGTACTTC
CASSLTSGGAQETQYF
>TRBD1|TRBJ2-2|.|TRBV6-5
TGTGCCAGCAGTTACCCGGACAGGGTGGGACCCGGGGAGCTGTTTTTT
CASSYPDRVGPGELFF
>TRBD1|TRBJ2-2|.|TRBV12-3/TRBV12-4
TGTGCCAGCAGTTCCCGGTTTGACAGGGACACCGGGGAGCTGTTTTTT
CASSSRFDRDTGELFF
>.|TRBJ2-5|few|TRBV5-1
TGCGCCAGCAGCATTGGGCAGGGTTTAGAGACCCAGTACTTC
CASSIGQGLETQYF